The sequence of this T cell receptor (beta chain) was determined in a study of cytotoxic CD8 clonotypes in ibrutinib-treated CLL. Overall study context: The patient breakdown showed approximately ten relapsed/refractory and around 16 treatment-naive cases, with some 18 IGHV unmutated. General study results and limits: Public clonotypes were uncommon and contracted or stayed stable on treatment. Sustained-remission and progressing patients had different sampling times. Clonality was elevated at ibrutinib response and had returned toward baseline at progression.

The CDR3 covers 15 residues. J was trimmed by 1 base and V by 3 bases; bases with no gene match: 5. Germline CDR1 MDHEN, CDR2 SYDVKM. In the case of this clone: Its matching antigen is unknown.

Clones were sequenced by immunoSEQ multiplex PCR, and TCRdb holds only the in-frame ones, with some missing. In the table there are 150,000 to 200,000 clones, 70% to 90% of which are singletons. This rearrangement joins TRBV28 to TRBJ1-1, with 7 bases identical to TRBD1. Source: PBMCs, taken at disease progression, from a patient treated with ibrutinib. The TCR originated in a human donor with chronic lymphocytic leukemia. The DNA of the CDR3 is TGTGCCAGCAGTTTGGTTAGGGGGCAGAACACTGAAGCTTTCTTT. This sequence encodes CASSLVRGQNTEAFF.